What follows are 21 T cell receptor beta chains derived from one specimen sequenced in a study of blood T cell repertoires in COVID-19. Data came from immunoSEQ multiplex PCR; TCRdb stores just in-frame clones and leaves some out. The table lists fewer than 300,000 clones, 65% to 90% of them singletons. The sequenced sample was peripheral blood. All receptors come from a woman aged 60-75 years with active or convalescent COVID-19.

The CDR3 sequence is CACTEAGLTTRAFF. The CDR3 nucleotides are TGTGCCTGCACTGAGGCGGGGCTTACGACTAGAGCTTTCTTT. The chain joins TRBV7-2 to TRBJ1-1, with D tentatively TRBD1 (5 bases). V lost 11 bases to trimming and J lost 10 bases, with 26 bases between them. This CDR3 comprises 14 residues. The germline gives CDR1 SGHTA, CDR2 FQGNSA.

The chain employs TRBV7-2 and TRBJ2-7, with 7 bases matching TRBD1. V dropped 3 bases and J dropped 1; count of bases not matched to a gene: 12. Germline CDR1 and CDR2: SGHTA and FQGNSA. The CDR3 consists of 17 residues. CDR3 residues: CASSFPRTGLLSYEQYF. CDR3 bases: TGTGCCAGCAGCTTTCCCCGGACAGGACTCCTTTCCTACGAGCAGTACTTC.

This clone has only one observation. The CDR3 DNA reads TGTGCCAGCAGCTTAGGTCCACGGACAGGGCGCGATGAGCAGTTCTTC. Its translation is CASSLGPRTGRDEQFF. The chain employs TRBV11-3 and TRBJ2-1; 8 bases align to TRBD1. CDR1 and CDR2 (germline): SGHNT, YENEEA. Losses at the gene ends were 1 base for V and 8 bases for J; bases not matched to a gene: 10. The CDR3 has 16 amino acids. Based on the CDR3 plus reference TRBV11-3 and TRBJ2-1, the full variable domain is EAGVVQSPRYKIIEKKQPVAFWCNPISGHNTLYWYLQNLGQGPELLIRYENEEAVDDSQLPKDRFSAERLKGVDSTLKIQPAELGDSAVYLCASSLGPRTGRDEQFFGPGTRLTVL.

The rearrangement uses TRBV7-6 and TRBJ2-3, with a possible D match to TRBD2 (7 bases). Per germline, CDR1 SGHVS and CDR2 FNYEAQ. The V end lost 5 bases, the J end lost 0 bases, and 24 bases lay between the germline ends. This CDR3 spans 19 amino acids. The CDR3 DNA reads TGTGCCAGCAGCCTCCGCGGGGGCGGGGCTCTTCCTAGCACAGATACGCAGTATTTT. Its protein product is CASSLRGGGALPSTDTQYF.

The sample holds one count of this clone. The chain joins TRBV4-3 to TRBJ2-3; 9 bases fit TRBD1. The V and J ends lost 0 bases and 0 bases, in that order; junction bases with no gene match: 4. CDR1 and CDR2 (germline): LGHNA, YSLEER. This CDR3 region has 17 residues. Here the CDR3 DNA reads TGCGCCAGCAGCCAAGAGCATGGGACAGGGAGCACAGATACGCAGTATTTT. Translation gives CASSQEHGTGSTDTQYF.

This chain connects TRBV7-9 to TRBJ2-1, with TRBD2 matching 7 bases. This CDR3 region has 11 residues. Germline-derived CDR1 and CDR2 are SEHNR and FQNEAQ (reference sequence). The ends lost 1 base at V and 12 bases at J; junction bases unmatched: 0. The CDR3 bases are TGTGCCAGCAGCTTAGTAGCGGGGCAGTTCTTC. As protein: CASSLVAGQFF. The variable domain in full, with the rest retrieved from reference TRBV7-9 and TRBJ2-1, is DTGVSQNPRHKITKRGQNVTFRCDPISEHNRLYWYRQTLGQGPEFLTYFQNEAQLEKSRLLSDRFSAERPKGSFSTLEIQRTEQGDSAMYLCASSLVAGQFFGPGTRLTVL.

This clone was seen only a few times. The CDR3 nucleotides are TGTGCCAGCAGCGTGGACAGGGCGGACAATCAGCCCCAGCATTTT. Residues: CASSVDRADNQPQHF. The gene calls are TRBV6-5 and TRBJ1-5; 8 bases map to TRBD1. V was pared by 6 bases and J by 3 bases, with 7 bases of the junction left unmatched. CDR3 length: 15 amino acids. Germline V gene data show CDR1 as MNHEY and CDR2 as SVGAGI.

This clone was counted a single time. The rearrangement joins TRBV11-1 to TRBJ2-6; D is unresolved. V lost 8 bases, J lost 3 bases, and 5 bases lay in between. CDR1 is SGHAT, CDR2 FQDESV, per germline (reference sequence). This CDR3 spans 12 amino acids. This CDR3 is CASSNGANVLTF. CDR3 nucleotide sequence: TGTGCCAGCTCCAATGGGGCCAACGTCCTGACTTTC.

In its sample, this clone was seen once. This chain uses TRBV6-1 with TRBJ2-4; D not certain. Trimming removed 2 bases from V and 6 bases from J, with 8 bases in between. This CDR3 region has 13 residues. The germline V gene has CDR1 MNHNS and CDR2 SASEGT. The CDR3 protein is CASSERALNIQYF. The CDR3 nucleotides read TGTGCCAGCAGTGAACGCGCTCTAAACATTCAGTACTTC.

This sequence joins TRBV27 and TRBJ2-7; 9 nucleotides align to TRBD1. Germline-derived CDR1 and CDR2 are MNHEY and SMNVEV (reference sequence). The CDR3 is 13 residues long. Trimming at V came to 6 bases and at J to 4 bases, leaving 4 bases not matched to a gene. This chain's CDR3 is CASRQGASYEQYF. DNA for the CDR3: TGTGCCAGCAGACAGGGGGCGTCGTACGAGCAGTACTTC.

This chain links TRBV29-1 with TRBJ2-7, with 8 bases matching TRBD1. The length of the CDR3 is 12 residues. Germline assignment: CDR1 SQVTM and CDR2 ANQGSEA. Trimming removed 6 bases from V and 3 bases from J; junction bases left unmatched: 4. In DNA, the CDR3 is TGCAGCGTGCAGGGGGCTAACTACGAGCAGTACTTC. Translated: CSVQGANYEQYF.

Notes on this clone: Other DNA sequences in the same sample also yield this CDR3. The rearrangement links TRBV9 to TRBJ2-7; 8 bases agree with TRBD1. J gave up 7 bases and V 0 bases, and 6 bases lay outside the gene matches. The CDR3 spans 14 residues. CDR1 and CDR2 (germline): SGDLS, YYNGEE. The CDR3, as DNA: TGTGCCAGCAGCGTAGGGCAGGGGGCTAATGAGCAGTACTTC. It specifies CASSVGQGANEQYF.

The rearrangement joins TRBV7-9 to TRBJ2-3, with TRBD1 matching 7 bases. The CDR3 runs 17 residues. J lost 0 bases, V lost 1 base, and 7 bases had no gene match. From germline, CDR1 is SEHNR and CDR2 FQNEAQ (reference sequence). In DNA, the CDR3 is TGTGCCAGCAGCTTAGGTAATTCGGGACAGAGCACAGATACGCAGTATTTT. This gives the protein CASSLGNSGQSTDTQYF.

The genes are TRBV7-3 and TRBJ2-3; 15 bases match TRBD2. The V and J ends lost 5 bases and 2 bases, in that order; junction bases with no gene match: 11. Germline values: CDR1 SGHTA, CDR2 FQGTGA. The CDR3 runs 19 residues. Here the CDR3 reads CASSPVAGLAGGATDTQYF. The CDR3 DNA is TGTGCCAGCAGCCCCGTGGCGGGACTAGCGGGGGGCGCCACAGATACGCAGTATTTT.

The chain employs TRBV5-1 and TRBJ2-7; D gene ambiguous. Germline V gene sequence: CDR1 SGHRS, CDR2 YFSETQ. Trimming removed 2 bases from V and 3 bases from J, with 9 bases in between. CDR3 length: 13 residues. The CDR3 sequence: CASSFVESYEQYF. In nucleotides, the CDR3 is TGCGCCAGCAGCTTCGTGGAGAGCTACGAGCAGTACTTC.

The chain couples TRBV6-5 to TRBJ1-2; 10 bases fit TRBD1. Germline CDR1 and CDR2: MNHEY and SVGAGI. The CDR3 is 13 residues long. The V segment lost 6 bases and the J segment 7 bases; nucleotides outside the gene matches: 5. CDR3 coding DNA: TGTGCCAGCAGGTTGACAGGGGGCTTTGGCTACACCTTC. Amino acid sequence: CASRLTGGFGYTF.

There are a few counts of this clone. The chain is built from TRBV10-3 and TRBJ1-6; TRBD1 agrees at 7 bases. This CDR3 spans 16 amino acids. Germline trimming cut 0 bases from V and 10 bases from J; bases unmatched to any gene: 9. Germline V gives CDR1 ENHRY, CDR2 SYGVKD. CDR3 DNA: TGTGCCATCAGTGAGTCGATCGGACCAGGGGGATCACCCCTCCACTTT. This gives the protein CAISESIGPGGSPLHF.

The chain recombines TRBV21-1 with TRBJ2-6; whether TRBD2, the table's D call, matches the DNA was not checked. TRBV21-1 is deemed a pseudogene. CDR3 length equals 19 residues. The CDR3 sequence is CASGDIAGAAYSGANVLTF. The CDR3 nucleotides are TGTGCCAGCGGAGATATAGCGGGGGCCGCCTACTCTGGGGCCAACGTCCTGACTTTC.

The rearrangement links TRBV27 to TRBJ2-5, with 10 bases lining up with TRBD1. CDR1 and CDR2 from the germline V gene are MNHEY and SMNVEV (reference sequence). Trimming took 6 bases from V and 5 from J; bases not matched to a gene: 9. The CDR3 has 15 residues. CDR3 in amino acids: CASSPGTGVGETQYF. Here the CDR3 DNA reads TGTGCCAGCAGCCCCGGGACAGGGGTAGGGGAGACCCAGTACTTC.

The J gene is TRBJ2-1, the V gene TRBV7-9, with 9 nucleotides matching TRBD1. CDR3 size: 15 residues. The germline V gene encodes CDR1 SEHNR and CDR2 FQNEAQ (reference sequence). V lost 5 bases, J lost 7 bases, and 9 bases stayed unmatched. The CDR3 here is CASSPDRGRVNEQFF. CDR3 coding DNA: TGTGCCAGCAGCCCGGACAGGGGTAGGGTGAATGAGCAGTTCTTC.

J is TRBJ1-2 and V is TRBV6-4, with TRBD1 matching 7 bases. The trim removed 3 bases at V and 6 bases at J, leaving 10 bases unmatched. Germline V lookup: CDR1 MRHNA, CDR2 SNTAGT. The CDR3 has 15 residues. For the CDR3, the DNA is TGTGCCAGCAGTGAAGGAGAACAGGGGTATAATGGCTACACCTTC. This codes for CASSEGEQGYNGYTF.